The 7 T cell receptor beta chains below were found in one sample sequenced in a study of blood T cell repertoires in COVID-19. Generated by immunoSEQ multiplex PCR, the TCRdb table keeps only in-frame clones and is missing some. The sample has about 230,000 clones, more than 80% seen once; the top ten hold 7.5%. Material for sequencing was peripheral blood. All receptors derive from a woman older than 75 with COVID-19, enrolled during active disease.

This clone was seen a handful of times. The chain links TRBV7-9 to TRBJ2-1; D gene unclear. The germline V gene has CDR1 SEHNR and CDR2 FQNEAQ (reference sequence). The CDR3 is made up of 12 amino acids. The V end lost 8 bases, the J end lost 1 base, and 6 bases lay between the germline ends. CDR3 amino acids: CASGPSYNEQFF. The CDR3 region has the DNA TGTGCCAGCGGCCCGTCCTACAATGAGCAGTTCTTC.

This rearrangement joins TRBV7-2 to TRBJ1-1, with 7 bases identical to TRBD1. CDR3 length equals 15 residues. J lost 7 bases, V lost 1 base, and 9 bases had no gene match. In germline, CDR1 is SGHTA, CDR2 FQGNSA. CDR3 region: CASSLVPTGAVEAFF. The CDR3 bases are TGTGCCAGCAGCTTAGTCCCCACAGGGGCTGTTGAAGCTTTCTTT.

The table lists this clone with a count of one. The same CDR3 can be traced to other DNA sequences in this sample. The rearrangement links TRBV6-5 to TRBJ2-7; 12 bases align to TRBD2. The CDR3 length is 15 residues. CDR1 is MNHEY, CDR2 SVGAGI, per germline. Unmatched junction bases numbered 2, after V lost 5 bases and J lost 0 bases. CDR3 protein: CASSPTSGSSYEQYF. The DNA of the CDR3 is TGTGCCAGCAGTCCGACTAGCGGGAGCTCCTACGAGCAGTACTTC.

As DNA, the CDR3 is TGTGCCAGCAGCCAAAGAGGGGGCTCCTATGGCTACACCTTC. Translation gives CASSQRGGSYGYTF. The rearrangement links TRBV3-1 (or the pseudogene TRBV3-2) to TRBJ1-2, with 7 bases matching TRBD1. This CDR3 has 14 amino acids. Trimming at V came to 2 bases and at J to 4 bases, leaving 4 bases not matched to a gene. In germline, CDR1 is LGHDT, CDR2 YNNKEL (reference sequence).

The count of this clone is one. The chain recombines TRBV7-2 with TRBJ2-2; D ambiguous. Deletions cut 8 bases from V and 4 bases from J, with 14 bases between. Germline loops: CDR1 SGHTA, CDR2 FQGNSA. The CDR3 consists of 14 residues. CDR3 residues: CASVFDIFTGELFF. The CDR3 DNA reads TGTGCCAGCGTGTTCGACATCTTCACCGGGGAGCTGTTTTTT.

This clone came up once. V usage is TRBV6-6 and J usage is TRBJ1-6; 8 bases map to TRBD1. This CDR3 has 15 residues. V shed 5 bases, J shed 9 bases, and the junction held 9 bases outside the gene matches. Germline V lookup: CDR1 MNHNY, CDR2 SVGAGI (reference sequence). The CDR3 loop reads CASSHPGQAASPLHF. CDR3 nucleotides: TGTGCCAGCAGTCATCCGGGACAGGCCGCTTCACCCCTCCACTTT.

J is TRBJ2-2 and V is TRBV5-6; 8 bases are shared with TRBD2. CDR3 size: 15 residues. Germline assignment: CDR1 SGHDT and CDR2 YYEEEE. The junction had 8 bases not matched to a gene; V was cut back by 4 bases and J by 6 bases. CDR3: CASSPGGGSPGELFF. The CDR3, as DNA: TGTGCCAGCAGCCCGGGAGGGGGGAGCCCCGGGGAGCTGTTTTTT.